Reported below is one TCR beta chain. This sample was taken from a study of blood T cell repertoires in COVID-19. Study-wide background: Donors in the United States, Italy and Spain gave samples during acute or convalescent COVID-19. T cells, B-cell-depleted T cells, or PBMCs supplied cDNA or gDNA.

In the original processing: Amplifying reference gene primers gave estimates of nucleated cell counts. Sequencing used immunoSEQ multiplex PCR; TCRdb keeps in-frame clones, though not all of them. V and J calls and clone size follow that table, whereas D and trimming were derived from the DNA. This sample has about 220,000 clones, with around 75% found just once. Germline V lookup: CDR1 MNHEY, CDR2 SMNVEV (reference sequence). Trimming removed 4 bases from V and 7 bases from J, with 20 bases in between. The CDR3 has 15 amino acids. The sample taken for sequencing was peripheral blood. The clonotype originates from a human donor in a cohort sampled during active COVID-19. This chain uses TRBV27 with TRBJ2-7, with D possibly matching TRBD2 (6 bases). The CDR3 spells CASSSDRDWGREQYF. Written as DNA, the CDR3 is TGTGCCAGCAGTTCCGACCGGGACTGGGGCCGAGAGCAGTACTTC.